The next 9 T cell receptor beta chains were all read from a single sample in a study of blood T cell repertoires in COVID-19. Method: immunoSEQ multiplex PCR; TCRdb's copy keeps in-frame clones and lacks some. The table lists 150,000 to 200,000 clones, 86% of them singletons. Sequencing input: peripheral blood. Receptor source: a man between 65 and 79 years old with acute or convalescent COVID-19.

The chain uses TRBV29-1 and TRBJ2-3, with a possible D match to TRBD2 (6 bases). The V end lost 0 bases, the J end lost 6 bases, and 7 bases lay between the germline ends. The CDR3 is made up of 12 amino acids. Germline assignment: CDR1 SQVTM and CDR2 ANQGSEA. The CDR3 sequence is CSVEDREDTQYF. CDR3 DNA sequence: TGCAGCGTTGAAGATCGGGAGGATACGCAGTATTTT.

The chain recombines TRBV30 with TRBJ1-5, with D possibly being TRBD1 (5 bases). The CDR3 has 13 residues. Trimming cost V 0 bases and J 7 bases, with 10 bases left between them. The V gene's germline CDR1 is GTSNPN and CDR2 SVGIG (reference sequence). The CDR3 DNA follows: TGTGCCTGGAGTGTACGAAGGGGCCAGCCCCAGCATTTT. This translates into CAWSVRRGQPQHF.

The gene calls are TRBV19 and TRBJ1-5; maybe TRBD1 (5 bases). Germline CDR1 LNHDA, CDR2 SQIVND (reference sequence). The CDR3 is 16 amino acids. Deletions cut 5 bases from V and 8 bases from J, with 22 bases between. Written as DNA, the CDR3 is TGTGCCAGTAGTGCTTATGGGGCCTTTCCGGGGGAGCCCCAGCATTTT. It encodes CASSAYGAFPGEPQHF. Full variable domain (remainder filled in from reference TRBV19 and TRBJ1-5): DGGITQSPKYLFRKEGQNVTLSCEQNLNHDAMYWYRQDPGQGLRLIYYSQIVNDFQKGDIAEGYSVSREKKESFPLTVTSAQKNPTAFYLCASSAYGAFPGEPQHFGDGTRLSIL.

This CDR3 is CASSLNRVGSGSPLHF. CDR3 DNA: TGTGCCAGCAGCCTGAACAGGGTCGGGTCGGGTTCACCCCTCCACTTT. The chain is built from TRBV6-4 and TRBJ1-6; D is possibly TRBD1 (6 bases). There are 16 residues in the CDR3. Germline CDR1 and CDR2: MRHNA and SNTAGT. Trimming pared 6 bases from V and 9 bases from J, leaving 21 bases between.

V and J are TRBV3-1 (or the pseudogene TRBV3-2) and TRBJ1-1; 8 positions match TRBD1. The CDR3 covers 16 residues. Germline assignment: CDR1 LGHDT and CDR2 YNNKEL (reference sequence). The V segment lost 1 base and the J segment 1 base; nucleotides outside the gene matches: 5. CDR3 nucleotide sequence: TGTGCCAGCAGCCAAGCCCCACAGGGGGGGAACACTGAAGCTTTCTTT. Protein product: CASSQAPQGGNTEAFF.

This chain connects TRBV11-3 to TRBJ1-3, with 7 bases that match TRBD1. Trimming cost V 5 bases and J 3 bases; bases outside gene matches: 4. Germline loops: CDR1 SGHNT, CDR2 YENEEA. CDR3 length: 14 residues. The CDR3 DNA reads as TGTGCCAGCAGCCACTGGACAGGTGGAAACACCATATATTTT. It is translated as CASSHWTGGNTIYF.

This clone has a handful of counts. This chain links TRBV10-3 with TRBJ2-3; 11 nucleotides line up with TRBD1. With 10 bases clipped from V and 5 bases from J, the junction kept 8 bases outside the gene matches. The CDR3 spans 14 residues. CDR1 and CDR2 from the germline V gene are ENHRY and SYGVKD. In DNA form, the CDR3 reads TGTGCCACAAGGGGACAGGGGGTTGGAGATACGCAGTATTTT. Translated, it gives CATRGQGVGDTQYF.

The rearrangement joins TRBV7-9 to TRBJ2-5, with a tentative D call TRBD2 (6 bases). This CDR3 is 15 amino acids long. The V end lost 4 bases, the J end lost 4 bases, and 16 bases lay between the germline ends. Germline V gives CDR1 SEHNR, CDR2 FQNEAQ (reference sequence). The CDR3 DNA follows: TGTGCCAGCAGCTCCCGGGGTCCGGGGGTAGAGACCCAGTACTTC. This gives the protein CASSSRGPGVETQYF.

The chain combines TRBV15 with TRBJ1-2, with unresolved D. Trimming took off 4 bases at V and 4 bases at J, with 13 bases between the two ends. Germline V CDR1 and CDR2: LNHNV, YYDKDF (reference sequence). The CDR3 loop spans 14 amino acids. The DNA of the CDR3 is TGTGCCACCAGCAAAGGCGGGTTAAGCTATGGCTACACCTTC. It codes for CATSKGGLSYGYTF.